The entry that follows covers one TCR beta chain sequence. The antigen is unknown. This sample was taken from a study of T cell repertoires in aging, cancer and after chemotherapy. Study details: Clear clonal overlap appeared across healthy donor samples taken over several months to years. About 8.8 million TCR reads made up the full dataset. Points from the study as a whole: In healthy donors, age-related TCR diversity loss mainly reflected lost richness.

Trimming cost V 4 bases and J 2 bases; bases outside gene matches: 5. Germline CDR1 is LNHDA and CDR2 is SQIVND (reference sequence). The CDR3 is made up of 14 amino acids. Peripheral blood genomic DNA, not sorted cells or RNA, was the template. Rearranged V-D-J TRB sequences were amplified with a mixed TRB-A/B primer pool. Each CDR3 protein gets one entry after TCRdb re-called the multiplex PCR reads with MiXCR. The sample lists around 11,000 distinct CDR3 sequences, approximately 37% occurring once. Input material: blood. The chain employs TRBV19 and TRBJ2-7, with 7 bases matching TRBD1. The sequence was collected from a human donor in good health. The chain's CDR3 is CASSTRGRPYEQYV. For the CDR3, the DNA is TGTGCCAGTAGTACAAGGGGGCGACCCTACGAGCAGTACGTC.